The present T cell receptor beta chain was sequenced within a study of cytomegalovirus exposure and HLA in healthy donors. The PCR used 60 Vbeta and 13 Jbeta primers. Method: immunoSEQ multiplex PCR; TCRdb's copy keeps in-frame clones and lacks some. This sample has fewer than 200,000 clones, with 75% to 90% found just once. Overall study findings and caveats: The authors later found TCR association rates varying by HLA locus, with DRB1 most and HLA-C fewest.

This CDR3 contains 18 residues. The V end was cut by 0 bases, the J end by 1 base, with 17 bases between. CDR1 and CDR2 (germline): LGHNA, YNFKEQ. This clone turned up a few times. As yet, its antigen is unknown. Sequenced input: PBMCs. The chain recombines TRBV4-2 with TRBJ2-3; a weak D match, TRBD2 (7 bases). The clonotype comes from a human donor in good health. The CDR3 spells CASSQDRAGATGTDTQYF. CDR3 nucleotide sequence: TGTGCCAGCAGCCAAGATAGGGCGGGGGCGACCGGCACAGATACGCAGTATTTT.